One and the same sample provided the 24 T cell receptor beta chains below, sequenced in a study of blood T cell repertoires in COVID-19. TCRdb's copy holds only in-frame clones and misses some; the assay was immunoSEQ multiplex PCR. The sample lists around 300,000 clones, 75% to 95% occurring once. The sequencing input was PBMCs or T cells enriched from blood (not recorded which). These receptors were taken from a woman younger than 45 who had recovered from COVID-19.

This chain joins TRBV2 and TRBJ1-6; D is unclear. Germline lookup yields CDR1 SNHLY and CDR2 FYNNEI. V lost 0 bases to trimming and J lost 6 bases, with 15 bases between them. The CDR3 spans 17 residues. CDR3: CASSEAFSQFPNSPLHF. The CDR3 DNA sequence: TGTGCCAGCAGTGAAGCGTTCTCACAATTTCCTAATTCACCCCTCCACTTT.

The J gene is TRBJ2-2, the V gene TRBV24-1; 11 nucleotides align to TRBD2. With 3 bases clipped from V and 5 bases from J, the junction kept 4 bases outside the gene matches. The CDR3 is 16 amino acids. The germline gives CDR1 KGHDR, CDR2 SFDVKD. CDR3 nucleotides: TGTGCCACCAGTGATCCACTAGCGGGAGTTACCGGGGAGCTGTTTTTT. It specifies CATSDPLAGVTGELFF.

The chain is built from TRBV27 and TRBJ2-3, with D possibly matching TRBD1 (6 bases). This CDR3 spans 14 amino acids. CDR1 is MNHEY, CDR2 SMNVEV, per germline (reference sequence). The V end lost 5 bases, the J end lost 7 bases, and 16 bases lay between the germline ends. Here the CDR3 DNA reads TGTGCCAGCAGTGTCACCGGGACATCCTATACGCAGTATTTT. Protein: CASSVTGTSYTQYF.

This rearrangement joins TRBV10-1 to TRBJ2-5; 8 nucleotides line up with TRBD1. V shed 2 bases, J shed 10 bases, and the junction held 12 bases outside the gene matches. Looked up from germline, CDR1 is WNHNN and CDR2 is SYGVQD (reference sequence). There are 15 residues in the CDR3. The CDR3: CASSESQGASEVQYF. CDR3 coding DNA: TGCGCCAGCAGTGAGAGTCAGGGGGCTTCTGAGGTCCAGTACTTC.

The genes are TRBV30 and TRBJ1-2; TRBD1 agrees at 8 bases. The CDR3 loop spans 14 amino acids. Per germline, CDR1 GTSNPN and CDR2 SVGIG (reference sequence). J gave up 4 bases and V 4 bases, and 8 bases lay outside the gene matches. The CDR3: CAWNLDRAFYGYTF. The CDR3 region has the DNA TGTGCCTGGAATCTGGACAGGGCGTTCTATGGCTACACCTTC.

The CDR3 here is CASSVGGRDYNEQFF. In DNA, the CDR3 is TGTGCCAGCAGCGTAGGCGGGAGAGACTACAATGAGCAGTTCTTC. The V and J genes are TRBV9 and TRBJ2-1; 7 bases line up with TRBD2. Germline trimming cut 0 bases from V and 3 bases from J; bases unmatched to any gene: 3. The CDR3 covers 15 residues. Germline V gives CDR1 SGDLS, CDR2 YYNGEE.

The gene calls are TRBV4-2 and TRBJ2-1, with 8 bases aligning to TRBD2. With V trimmed by 2 bases and J by 4 bases, 16 bases remained unmatched. The CDR3 contains 19 residues. Germline CDR1 is LGHNA and CDR2 is YNFKEQ. CDR3 bases: TGTGCCAGCAGCCAAAGCCTAGCGGGCCCAGAGTTCCCTTACAATGAGCAGTTCTTC. Translated: CASSQSLAGPEFPYNEQFF.

The chain employs TRBV9 and TRBJ2-1, with D possibly TRBD2 on 6 matching bases. The CDR3 is 16 amino acids. Germline CDR1 reads SGDLS; CDR2 reads YYNGEE. V shed 3 bases and J shed 10 bases, with 23 bases lying between them. This CDR3 reads CASSADAGSPRGEQFF. CDR3 coding DNA: TGTGCCAGCAGCGCCGACGCCGGTAGTCCCCGGGGGGAGCAGTTCTTC.

The rearrangement joins TRBV28 to TRBJ1-1; 9 positions match TRBD1. V gave up 8 bases and J gave up 3 bases; unmatched junction bases: 13. This CDR3 is 16 amino acids long. Germline V gives CDR1 MDHEN, CDR2 SYDVKM. In nucleotides, the CDR3 is TGTGCCAGCCGAACCGGGACAGGGTTCTCTGACACTGAAGCTTTCTTT. Its translation: CASRTGTGFSDTEAFF.

The CDR3 protein is CASSPTTGQGINTEAFF. As DNA, the CDR3 is TGTGCCAGCTCACCGACCACGGGACAGGGGATCAACACTGAAGCTTTCTTT. The gene calls are TRBV18 and TRBJ1-1; 10 positions match TRBD1. Germline V gives CDR1 KGHSH, CDR2 LQKENI. Germline trimming cut 3 bases from V and 2 bases from J; bases unmatched to any gene: 9. The CDR3 is 17 residues long.

The gene calls are TRBV2 and TRBJ2-7, with 7 bases identical to TRBD1. The CDR3 length is 15 residues. Germline-derived CDR1 and CDR2 are SNHLY and FYNNEI. V shed 4 bases and J 0 bases; nucleotides not matched to a gene: 6. The CDR3 reads CASSATGKSSYEQYF. CDR3 coding DNA: TGTGCCAGCAGTGCGACAGGGAAAAGCTCCTACGAGCAGTACTTC.

The rearrangement uses TRBV3-1 (or the pseudogene TRBV3-2) and TRBJ2-5; 11 bases fit TRBD1. Germline CDR1 is LGHDT and CDR2 is YNNKEL (reference sequence). The CDR3 covers 17 residues. After removal of 0 bases from V and 5 bases from J, the junction contained 8 bases not matched to a gene. The CDR3 here is CASSQEGQGVIQETQYF. The CDR3 nucleotides are TGTGCCAGCAGCCAAGAGGGACAGGGGGTTATTCAGGAGACCCAGTACTTC.

The gene calls are TRBV7-2 and TRBJ1-1, with TRBD1 identical over 7 bases. The length of the CDR3 is 16 residues. Germline V gives CDR1 SGHTA, CDR2 FQGNSA. Losses at the gene ends were 1 base for V and 0 bases for J; bases not matched to a gene: 5. In nucleotides, the CDR3 is TGTGCCAGCAGCTTAGTGGGACAGCAGATGAACACTGAAGCTTTCTTT. This gives the protein CASSLVGQQMNTEAFF.

This clone was picked up one time. The rearrangement links TRBV24-1 to TRBJ2-2; TRBD1 matches at 10 bases. The CDR3 loop spans 18 amino acids. The V gene's germline CDR1 is KGHDR and CDR2 SFDVKD. The junction had 17 bases not matched to a gene; V was cut back by 9 bases and J by 5 bases. The CDR3 here is CATYHKWTGGMGTGELFF. The DNA of the CDR3 is TGTGCCACCTACCATAAATGGACAGGGGGAATGGGGACCGGGGAGCTGTTTTTT.

The chain employs TRBV24-1 and TRBJ2-5; D might be TRBD1 (6 bases). The CDR3 runs 17 residues. CDR1 and CDR2 (germline): KGHDR, SFDVKD. Between the trimmed V and J ends, which lost 1 base and 3 bases, there was a span of 17 bases. DNA for the CDR3: TGTGCCACCAGTGATTTCAGGGGACCCAAGGGGGAAGAGACCCAGTACTTC. Translated, it gives CATSDFRGPKGEETQYF.

This chain joins TRBV19 and TRBJ2-2, with TRBD1 identical over 8 bases. The CDR3 covers 15 residues. The J segment lost 5 bases and the V segment lost 10 bases, leaving 12 bases of the junction unmatched. The V gene's germline CDR1 is LNHDA and CDR2 SQIVND (reference sequence). CDR3 DNA sequence: TGTGCCAATCGCGAGGCGCAGGGGGCGACCGGGGAGCTGTTTTTT. Its translation: CANREAQGATGELFF.

The J gene is TRBJ2-7, the V gene TRBV7-6, with unresolved D. The germline V gene has CDR1 SGHVS and CDR2 FNYEAQ. The CDR3 contains 13 residues. V dropped 4 bases and J dropped 2 bases, with 9 bases sitting between them. This CDR3 reads CASSSHQAYEQYF. In nucleotides, the CDR3 is TGTGCCAGCAGCTCTCACCAGGCCTACGAGCAGTACTTC.

The gene calls are TRBV5-5 and TRBJ1-4; D is ambiguous. The CDR3 length is 14 residues. The germline CDR1 and CDR2 sequences are SGHKS and YYEKEE (reference sequence). V was cut by 4 bases and J by 0 bases, with 7 bases left in between. CDR3 region: CASSRQATNEKLFF. The CDR3 nucleotides are TGTGCCAGCAGCCGACAAGCAACTAATGAAAAACTGTTTTTT. The variable domain in full, completed from reference TRBV5-5 and TRBJ1-4, reads DAGVTQSPTHLIKTRGQQVTLRCSPISGHKSVSWYQQVLGQGPQFIFQYYEKEERGRGNFPDRFSARQFPNYSSELNVNALLLGDSALYLCASSRQATNEKLFFGSGTQLSVL.

This clone turned up a few times. The chain is built from TRBV12-5 and TRBJ1-1; 8 bases map to TRBD1. The germline V gene encodes CDR1 LGHNT and CDR2 FRNRAP. V lost 1 base, J lost 4 bases, and 5 bases stayed unmatched. The CDR3 extends over 15 amino acids. In DNA form, the CDR3 reads TGTGCTAGTGGTTTGGGACAGGGGTCAGGCACTGAAGCTTTCTTT. Its protein product is CASGLGQGSGTEAFF.

V usage is TRBV7-2 and J usage is TRBJ2-2, with a weak D call TRBD1 (6 bases). The CDR3 is made up of 14 amino acids. Trimming left V 5 bases short and J 1 base short, with 8 bases between. The germline V gene has CDR1 SGHTA and CDR2 FQGNSA. CDR3 sequence: CASSPDRNTGELFF. DNA of the CDR3: TGTGCCAGCAGCCCGGACAGGAACACCGGGGAGCTGTTTTTT.

The rearrangement uses TRBV28 and TRBJ2-5, with 14 bases matching TRBD2. After removal of 5 bases from V and 5 bases from J, the junction contained 4 bases not matched to a gene. This CDR3 has 15 amino acids. CDR1 MDHEN and CDR2 SYDVKM come from the germline V gene. CDR3 sequence (DNA): TGTGCCAGCAGTCAGGGACTAGCGGGAGCTGAGACCCAGTACTTC. Translating it yields CASSQGLAGAETQYF.

J is TRBJ2-3 and V is TRBV27, with 8 positions matching TRBD2. V shed 6 bases and J 4 bases; nucleotides not matched to a gene: 6. Germline V lookup: CDR1 MNHEY, CDR2 SMNVEV (reference sequence). The CDR3 runs to 14 residues. CDR3 sequence (DNA): TGTGCCAGCAGAAATAGCGGGATCCCAGATACGCAGTATTTT. It yields the protein CASRNSGIPDTQYF.

The rearrangement uses TRBV3-1 (or the pseudogene TRBV3-2) and TRBJ2-7; weak D call: TRBD2 (6 bases). Germline V gene lookup returns CDR1 LGHDT and CDR2 YNNKEL (reference sequence). V was shortened by 1 base and J by 0 bases, with 19 bases between the two germline ends. The CDR3 has 18 residues. The CDR3 region has the DNA TGTGCCAGCAGCCAAGTGTCAGCCGTTGAGGACTACTCCTACGAGCAGTACTTC. Its protein is CASSQVSAVEDYSYEQYF.

The chain combines TRBV7-2 with TRBJ2-1, with TRBD2 as a possible D gene (5 bases). CDR3 size: 14 residues. Trimming took off 8 bases at V and 1 base at J, with 12 bases between the two ends. Germline lookup yields CDR1 SGHTA and CDR2 FQGNSA. This CDR3 reads CASSTSGSYNEQFF. CDR3 DNA sequence: TGTGCCAGCTCCACCTCGGGATCCTACAATGAGCAGTTCTTC.